This T cell receptor beta chain derives from a study of cytomegalovirus exposure and HLA in healthy donors. On this clone itself: Its antigen is unknown.

CDR3 length equals 14 residues. Germline V gene sequence: CDR1 SGDLS, CDR2 YYNGEE. The V end lost 4 bases, the J end lost 2 bases, and 11 bases lay between the germline ends. Study results and limitations: A previous analysis found most TCR beta V segments productive roughly 87% or roughly 30% of the time. In vitro confirmation showed a few CMV-associated chains to be CMV antigen specific.

Primers: 60 Vbeta forward and 13 Jbeta reverse. Assay: immunoSEQ multiplex PCR; the TCRdb copy retains only in-frame clones and omits some. Its listing shows some 110,000 clones. The rearrangement joins TRBV9 to TRBJ2-3; TRBD2 is a possible D gene (5 bases). This clonotype was sampled from a man aged 25 to 45 in good health and CMV-seronegative. Sequencing was carried out using PBMCs. In DNA, the CDR3 is TGTGCCAGCAGCCCGATCGGGAACACAGATACGCAGTATTTT. It codes for CASSPIGNTDTQYF. Using reference TRBV9 and TRBJ2-3 for the parts outside the CDR3, the full variable domain is DSGVTQTPKHLITATGQRVTLRCSPRSGDLSVYWYQQSLDQGLQFLIQYYNGEERAKGNILERFSAQQFPDLHSELNLSSLELGDSALYFCASSPIGNTDTQYFGPGTRLTVL.